This TCR beta chain was profiled in a study of blood T cells in healthy people across ages. It was with a sample-barcoded 5' primer and a J-beta primer mix that a second PCR of roughly 7 to 11 cycles was run. Each cDNA molecule was tagged by a template-switch adaptor that had 12 random nucleotides. TCRdb recomputed calls from the 5' RACE reads with MiXCR, one row per CDR3 protein. This repertoire shows roughly 1,300,000 distinct CDR3 sequences, roughly 60% found once; its top ten account for 5.5% to 8%. This clonotype was picked up one time. For every donor, a draw yielded ten milliliters of peripheral blood. Deletions cut 2 bases from V and 7 bases from J, with 16 bases between. The CDR3 spans 15 residues. Germline-derived CDR1 and CDR2 are SGHRS and YFSETQ.

Sequenced material: blood. V gene TRBV5-1 combines with J gene TRBJ1-5, with D perhaps TRBD1 (5 bases). The origin of this receptor is a young man in good health. The chain's CDR3 is CASSFGDSGAQPQHF. CDR3 sequence (DNA): TGCGCCAGCAGCTTCGGAGATTCCGGGGCGCAGCCCCAGCATTTT.